Included here is one T cell receptor (beta chain) sequence, with context. This specimen comes from a study of shared T cell receptors in the human thymus. Trimming cost V 4 bases and J 3 bases, with 15 bases left between them. CDR1 is LGHNA and CDR2 is YSLEER in the germline V gene. The CDR3 has 16 amino acids. Some clones are missing from TCRdb's copy, which holds only in-frame ones; the method was immunoSEQ multiplex PCR. The sample has 500,000 to 850,000 clones; 87% are singletons. The sample was also reused in another study, on human thymus T cells. That report notes: Healthy Finnish infants having corrective surgery for congenital heart defects served as donors. Thymus pieces cut out during corrective heart surgery were the tissue that was used. Thymic repertoires of unrelated individuals were reported in related research to overlap highly.

The source is a boy less than two years old with a congenital heart defect. The genes are TRBV4-3 and TRBJ1-4; D is undetermined. The sample was thymocytes. Here the CDR3 reads CASSLQVGRANEKLFF. CDR3 nucleotides: TGCGCCAGCAGCCTTCAGGTGGGGAGGGCTAATGAAAAACTGTTTTTT.